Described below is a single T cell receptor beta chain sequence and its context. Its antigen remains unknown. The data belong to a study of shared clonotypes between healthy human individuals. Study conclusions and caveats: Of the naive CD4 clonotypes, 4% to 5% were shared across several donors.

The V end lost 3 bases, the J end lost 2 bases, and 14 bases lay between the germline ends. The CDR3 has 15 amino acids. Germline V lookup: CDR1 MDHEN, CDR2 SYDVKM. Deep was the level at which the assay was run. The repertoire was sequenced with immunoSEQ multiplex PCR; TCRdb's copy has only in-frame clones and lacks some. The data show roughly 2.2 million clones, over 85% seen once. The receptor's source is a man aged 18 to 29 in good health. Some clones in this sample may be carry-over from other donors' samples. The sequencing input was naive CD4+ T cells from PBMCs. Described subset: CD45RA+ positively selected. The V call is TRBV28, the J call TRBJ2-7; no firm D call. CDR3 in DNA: TGTGCCAGCAGTTTCGTCCCGGTTGGGCCCTACGAGCAGTACTTC. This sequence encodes CASSFVPVGPYEQYF.